One sample yielded the 8 T cell receptor beta chains listed below, sequenced in a study of tumor-infiltrating lymphocytes in primary liver carcinoma. Starting material of around 460 ng total RNA yielded TCR beta cDNA via a constant-region primer. Researchers made the TCR beta libraries by running three nested multiplex PCR rounds with slightly modified ARM-PCR. A C-beta reverse primer and TRBV1-TRBV30 forward primers served in each of the first two PCR rounds, at 10 cycles apiece. TCRdb re-analysed the multiplex PCR reads in MiXCR, keeping a single row per CDR3 protein. The sample includes a few hundred thousand distinct CDR3 sequences, roughly 60% of them seen just once. Germline DNA was also extracted, and blood RNA was taken from unsorted whole blood. Sequenced material: peripheral blood. Receptors originate from a woman between 25 and 40 years old with primary liver carcinoma and hepatitis B virus infection.

The chain joins TRBV20-1 to TRBJ2-1; 12 bases are shared with TRBD2. The CDR3 consists of 12 residues. V lost 6 bases and J lost 9; bases outside the gene matches: 3. Germline values: CDR1 DFQATT, CDR2 SNEGSKA (reference sequence). In DNA, the CDR3 is TGCAGTGCAATGGGACTAGCGGGTGAGCAGTTCTTC. This codes for CSAMGLAGEQFF.

The chain carries TRBV4-1 and TRBJ2-1, with TRBD2 matching 8 bases. This CDR3 region has 14 residues. Germline assignment: CDR1 MGHRA and CDR2 YSYEKL. J lost 12 bases, V lost 5 bases, and 12 bases had no gene match. CDR3 loop: CASSALSGKGVQFF. The CDR3 nucleotides are TGCGCCAGCAGCGCCCTTAGCGGGAAAGGTGTGCAGTTCTTC.

The table lists this clonotype with a few counts. The chain joins TRBV12-5 to TRBJ2-1; D is possibly TRBD2 (6 bases). Trimming cost V 6 bases and J 14 bases, with 23 bases left between them. This CDR3 is built from 14 residues. Per germline, CDR1 LGHNT and CDR2 FRNRAP. The CDR3 coding sequence is TGTGCTAGTGGCTCTAATCGGCTTCCTAGCGAGGAGTTCTTC. It codes for CASGSNRLPSEEFF.

With regard to this clonotype: A much larger clonotype is one base distant, so this may be a read error. J is TRBJ2-3 and V is TRBV7-8; possible D gene TRBD2, 6 bases. Germline V gene sequence: CDR1 SGHVS, CDR2 FQNEAQ. The CDR3 has 12 residues. The CDR3 nucleotides are TGTGCCAGCAGCCCTACTCTATTGGGACTCATTTTT. Its translation is CASSPTLLGLIF.

This chain uses TRBV7-9 with TRBJ2-5, with D perhaps TRBD2 (6 bases). V gave up 5 bases and J gave up 5 bases, with 18 bases separating them. The CDR3 runs 15 residues. Germline V gene lookup returns CDR1 SEHNR and CDR2 FQNEAQ (reference sequence). Here the CDR3 reads CASSPGDSWMETQYF. The CDR3 nucleotides are TGTGCCAGCAGCCCTGGGGACTCGTGGATGGAGACCCAGTACTTC.

This chain joins TRBV12-3 or TRBV12-4 and TRBJ2-1; D ambiguous. The ends were cut back, 6 bases at V and 15 bases at J, with 18 bases in the middle. The CDR3 is made up of 12 amino acids. CDR3 DNA sequence: TGTGCCAGCAGCTCCGCCCTTCGGGCACTGTTCTTC. Protein: CASSSALRALFF.

This clonotype was counted only a few times. V is TRBV28 and J is TRBJ2-2; 9 bases align to TRBD1. Germline V gene lookup returns CDR1 MDHEN and CDR2 SYDVKM. The CDR3 is made up of 16 amino acids. The ends lost 4 bases at V and 5 bases at J; junction bases unmatched: 8. The CDR3 region is CASSSPGTGRTGELFF. DNA for the CDR3: TGTGCCAGCAGTTCCCCAGGGACAGGGAGGACCGGGGAGCTGTTTTTT.

Notes on this clonotype: A read error may explain this, as a much larger clone is one base away. The DNA for the CDR3 is TGTGCCAGCAGTTACGTGGCAGGGAAGGAGTATGGCTACACCTTC. It specifies CASSYVAGKEYGYTF. The chain combines TRBV6-5 with TRBJ1-2, with a possible D match to TRBD1 (5 bases). Trimming stripped 2 bases from V and 5 bases from J, with 15 bases between. Germline lookup yields CDR1 MNHEY and CDR2 SVGAGI. The CDR3 covers 15 residues.